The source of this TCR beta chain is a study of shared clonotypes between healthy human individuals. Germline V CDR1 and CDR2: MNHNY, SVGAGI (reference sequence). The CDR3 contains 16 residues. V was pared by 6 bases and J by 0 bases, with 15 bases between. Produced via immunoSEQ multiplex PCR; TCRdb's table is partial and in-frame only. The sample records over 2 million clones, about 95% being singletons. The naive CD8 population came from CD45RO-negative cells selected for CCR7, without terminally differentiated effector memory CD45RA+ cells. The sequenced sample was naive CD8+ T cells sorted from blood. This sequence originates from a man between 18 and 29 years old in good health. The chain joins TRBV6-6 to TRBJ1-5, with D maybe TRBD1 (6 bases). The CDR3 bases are TGTGCCAGCAGCTCCTCGGGGGGCCTTAGCAATCAGCCCCAGCATTTT. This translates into CASSSSGGLSNQPQHF.